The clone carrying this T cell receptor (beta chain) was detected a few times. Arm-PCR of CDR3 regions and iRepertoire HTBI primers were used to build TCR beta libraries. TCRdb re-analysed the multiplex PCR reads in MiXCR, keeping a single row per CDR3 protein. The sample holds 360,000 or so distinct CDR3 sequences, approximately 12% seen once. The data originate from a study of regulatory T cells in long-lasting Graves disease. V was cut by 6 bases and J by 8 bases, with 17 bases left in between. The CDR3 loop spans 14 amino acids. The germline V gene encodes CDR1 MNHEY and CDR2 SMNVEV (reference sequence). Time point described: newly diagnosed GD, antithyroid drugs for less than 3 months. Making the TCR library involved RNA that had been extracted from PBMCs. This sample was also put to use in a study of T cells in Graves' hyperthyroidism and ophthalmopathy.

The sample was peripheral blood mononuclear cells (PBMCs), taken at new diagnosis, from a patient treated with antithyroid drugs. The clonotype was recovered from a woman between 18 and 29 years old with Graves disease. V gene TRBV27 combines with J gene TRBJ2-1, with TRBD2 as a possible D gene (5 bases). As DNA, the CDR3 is TGTGCCAGCAGGACCGCACTAGATTTTCATGAGCAGTTCTTC. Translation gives CASRTALDFHEQFF.